This TCR beta chain was found in a study of blood T cell repertoires in COVID-19. Produced via immunoSEQ multiplex PCR; TCRdb's table is partial and in-frame only. The sample yields some 110,000 clones, roughly 82% seen once. The TCR sequence derives from a man in his sixties with acute or convalescent COVID-19. Source material: peripheral blood.

CDR3 in DNA: TGTGCCAGCAGCTTAGGGGGGGGCAGTGGGATCTACGAGCAGTACTTC. This codes for CASSLGGGSGIYEQYF. The chain uses TRBV11-2 and TRBJ2-7, with D maybe TRBD2 (7 bases). V lost 1 base and J 3 bases, leaving 16 bases between the germline ends. This CDR3 is built from 16 residues. CDR1 and CDR2 from the germline V gene are SGHAT and FQNNGV.